This T cell receptor (beta chain) is from a study of cytomegalovirus exposure and HLA in healthy donors. Whole-study results and caveats: One variant, a missense change in DCLRE1C, was linked in a later analysis to TCR beta V- and J-gene trimming. A prior analysis recorded that most TCR beta V segments were productive about 87% or about 30% of the time. As a later analysis revealed, most CMV-associated TCR beta chains appeared HLA-restricted.

PCR involved 60 Vbeta and 13 Jbeta primers. Sequencing used immunoSEQ multiplex PCR; TCRdb keeps in-frame clones, though not all of them. The sample has about 140,000 clones; roughly 75% are singletons. This clone was seen only once. What it recognizes is unknown. The ends were cut back, 0 bases at V and 2 bases at J, with 8 bases in the middle. Germline V lookup: CDR1 SGHVS, CDR2 FQNEAQ. The CDR3 spans 15 residues. The TCR comes from a female donor in good health and CMV-seronegative. The source material was PBMCs. The V and J genes are TRBV7-8 and TRBJ2-1, with D uncertain. The CDR3 loop reads CASSLALTPYNEQFF. The CDR3 nucleotides are TGTGCCAGCAGCTTAGCCCTAACCCCCTACAATGAGCAGTTCTTC.